Listed below are T cell receptor beta chains from one sample, sequenced in a study of response to subunit inactivated influenza vaccine. One entry per CDR3 protein, called by TCRdb with MiXCR from the RT-PCR reads. Of about 530,000 distinct CDR3 sequences in the sample, around 11% were seen once. Sequences were derived from PBMCs from blood, sampled on the day of vaccination. The source is a man aged 50 to 59 who received an inactivated influenza vaccine. Both conserved end residues are part of each CDR3. Fields, in order: V gene, J gene, clone size, D gene, CDR3 DNA, CDR3 protein. The D gene is left open where the match is weak. Clone size is stated in some rows and not others, as once, few, many or a class when expanded.

V: TRBV7-8; J: TRBJ2-1; size: few; D: NA; DNA: TGTGCCAGCAGCCGAATCAGGGGCGAGAGCTCCTACAATGAGCAGTTCTTC; CDR3: CASSRIRGESSYNEQFF
V: TRBV6-2/TRBV6-3; J: TRBJ2-7; size: NA; D: NA; DNA: TGTGCCAGCAGTTACTCGTGGGGGGTCGAGCAGTACTTC; CDR3: CASSYSWGVEQYF
V: TRBV7-9; J: TRBJ2-7; size: many; D: NA; DNA: TGTGCGAGCTTGGCGGAGAACTCCTACGAGCAGTACTTC; CDR3: CASLAENSYEQYF
V: TRBV15; J: TRBJ2-7; size: NA; D: NA; DNA: TGTGCCACCAGCAGAGAGGAAGGGCTCAGCTCCTACGAGCAGTACTTC; CDR3: CATSREEGLSSYEQYF
V: TRBV6-6; J: TRBJ2-5; size: many; D: NA; DNA: TGTGCCAGCAGCCCAAAGGGAGAGACCCAGTACTTC; CDR3: CASSPKGETQYF
V: TRBV12-3/TRBV12-4; J: TRBJ2-7; size: NA; D: NA; DNA: TGTGCCAGCAGTTCCCCCCGGACAGTCTCCTACGAGCAGTACTTC; CDR3: CASSSPRTVSYEQYF
V: TRBV20-1; J: TRBJ2-7; size: NA; D: TRBD1; DNA: TGCAGTGCTAGTAGGGCAGGGGGCAACTACGAGCAGTACTTC; CDR3: CSASRAGGNYEQYF
V: TRBV11-1; J: TRBJ2-3; size: NA; D: TRBD2; DNA: TGTGCCAGCAGCCCCAGGACTAGCGGGAGTCTTATTGGGCGTACAGATACGCAGTATTTT; CDR3: CASSPRTSGSLIGRTDTQYF
V: TRBV5-1; J: TRBJ2-5; size: many; D: TRBD2; DNA: TGCGCCAGCAGCTTGGGTAGCGGGAGTTTCGGGGAGACCCAGTACTTC; CDR3: CASSLGSGSFGETQYF
V: TRBV4-3; J: TRBJ1-4; size: few; D: TRBD1; DNA: TGCGCCAGCAGCCCCCAGGGGGGAGGGTACGAAAAACTGTTTTTT; CDR3: CASSPQGGGYEKLFF
V: TRBV9; J: TRBJ2-2; size: many; D: NA; DNA: TGTGCCAGCAGCCCCAGAGCCGGGGAGCTGTTTTTT; CDR3: CASSPRAGELFF
V: TRBV12-3/TRBV12-4; J: TRBJ2-2; size: few; D: NA; DNA: TGTGCCAGCACTCTCACTGGGAACACCGGGGAGCTGTTTTTT; CDR3: CASTLTGNTGELFF
V: TRBV15; J: TRBJ2-1; size: NA; D: NA; DNA: TGTGCCACCAGCACTGGTCACCGTGAGCAGTTCTTC; CDR3: CATSTGHREQFF
V: TRBV20-1; J: TRBJ2-3; size: NA; D: TRBD2; DNA: TGCAGTGCTAGTGGGACTAATGGGGGGGTTGGCACAGATACGCAGTATTTT; CDR3: CSASGTNGGVGTDTQYF
V: TRBV2; J: TRBJ1-1; size: NA; D: NA; DNA: TGTGCCAGCAGTGCAAACAGGGTCATGAACACTGAAGCTTTCTTT; CDR3: CASSANRVMNTEAFF
V: TRBV5-4; J: TRBJ2-3; size: once; D: TRBD1; DNA: TGTGCCAGCAGCGCAGGGGACAGTAGCACAGATACGCAGTATTTT; CDR3: CASSAGDSSTDTQYF
V: TRBV4-3; J: TRBJ2-3; size: few; D: NA; DNA: TGCGCCAGCAGCCAAGATGGAGTGGCAGATACGCAGTATTTT; CDR3: CASSQDGVADTQYF
V: TRBV6-1; J: TRBJ2-2; size: few; D: TRBD1; DNA: TGTGCCAGCAGTAAACAGGGGGACCTCACCGGGGAGCTGTTTTTT; CDR3: CASSKQGDLTGELFF
V: TRBV15; J: TRBJ2-2; size: NA; D: NA; DNA: TGTGCCACCAGCAGAGTAGGGAACACCGGGGAGCTGTTTTTT; CDR3: CATSRVGNTGELFF
V: TRBV3-1; J: TRBJ2-7; size: NA; D: NA; DNA: TGTGCCAGCAGCCCTGGGTACGATCAGTACTTC; CDR3: CASSPGYDQYF
V: TRBV4-2; J: TRBJ1-4; size: many; D: TRBD1; DNA: TGTGCCAGCAGCCAAGATGGGGGACAGGGCCCTGAAAAACTGTTTTTT; CDR3: CASSQDGGQGPEKLFF
V: TRBV29-1; J: TRBJ2-1; size: NA; D: TRBD2; DNA: TGCAGCGTTGGCGGACTAGCGGCCCGCTCCTACAATGAGCAGTTCTTC; CDR3: CSVGGLAARSYNEQFF
V: TRBV11-1; J: TRBJ2-7; size: few; D: NA; DNA: TGTGCCAGCAGCGACGCTATAAACCCCGGGTCCTACTCCTACGAGCAGTACTTC; CDR3: CASSDAINPGSYSYEQYF
V: TRBV7-6; J: TRBJ2-1; size: few; D: NA; DNA: TGTGCCAGCAGCGCGGGACCGAACAATGAGCAGTTCTTC; CDR3: CASSAGPNNEQFF